This TCR beta chain derives from a study of spatial heterogeneity in lung cancer. This clonotype was counted many times. TCRdb called the 5' RACE reads again in MiXCR, with one record for every CDR3 protein. This repertoire shows roughly 120,000 distinct CDR3 sequences, less than 15% found once; its top ten account for 15% to 20%. Specified time point: blood at routine non-recurrence follow-up after resection. Frozen PBMC, nontumor lung or tumor provided whole RNA, which was sequenced unsorted. V dropped 0 bases and J dropped 3 bases, with 20 bases sitting between them. The CDR3 is 18 residues long. Germline V gene data show CDR1 as LNHNV and CDR2 as YYDKDF (reference sequence).

The chain uses TRBV15 and TRBJ1-2; TRBD1 might be the D (5 bases). This clonotype was obtained from a male donor with early-stage non-small cell lung cancer. The input for sequencing was PBMCs, taken at follow-up. The CDR3 DNA is TGTGCCACCAGCAGAGATCTAGGACCGGGACGGCGGGACTATGGCTACACCTTC. The encoded protein is CATSRDLGPGRRDYGYTF.